These 9 T cell receptor beta chains were all obtained from the same sample, sequenced in a study of T cell responses to AZD1222 COVID-19 vaccine. TCRdb keeps only in-frame clones here, not all; method: immunoSEQ multiplex PCR. The profile shows some 96,000 clones, more than 70% of them singletons. The starting material was peripheral blood, obtained 28 days after the second AZD1222 dose. The receptor source for this set is an adult who received the AZD1222 COVID-19 vaccine.

V gene TRBV5-1 combines with J gene TRBJ2-5; D might be TRBD1 or TRBD2, each matching 5 bases. Trimming left V 3 bases short and J 5 bases short, with 17 bases between. This CDR3 is 15 amino acids long. Per the germline V gene, CDR1 is SGHRS and CDR2 is YFSETQ. CDR3 DNA sequence: TGCGCCAGCAGCTCCCGGGACCAACGTCGGGAGACCCAGTACTTC. The encoded protein is CASSSRDQRRETQYF. The full variable domain, in which reference TRBV5-1 and TRBJ2-5 provide the parts outside the CDR3, is KAGVTQTPRYLIKTRGQQVTLSCSPISGHRSVSWYQQTPGQGLQFLFEYFSETQRNKGNFPGRFSGRQFSNSRSEMNVSTLELGDSALYLCASSSRDQRRETQYFGPGTRLLVL.

This rearrangement joins TRBV2 to TRBJ2-3, with 13 bases fitting TRBD2. This CDR3 region has 15 residues. Trimming took 6 bases from V and 4 from J; bases not matched to a gene: 4. From germline, CDR1 is SNHLY and CDR2 FYNNEI. CDR3 nucleotides: TGTGCCAGCAGGCGGACTAGCGGGAGTCCAGATACGCAGTATTTT. Translation: CASRRTSGSPDTQYF.

This rearrangement joins TRBV4-1 to TRBJ2-1; 8 bases line up with TRBD2. CDR1 MGHRA and CDR2 YSYEKL come from the germline V gene. The CDR3 extends over 14 amino acids. V lost 6 bases, J lost 6 bases, and 7 bases stayed unmatched. This CDR3 is CASRSSGSGNEQFF. In DNA, the CDR3 is TGCGCCAGCAGGTCAAGCGGGAGTGGCAATGAGCAGTTCTTC.

This clone has more than one count but fewer than ten. The rearrangement uses TRBV3-1 (or the pseudogene TRBV3-2) and TRBJ2-7; D is ambiguous. This CDR3 has 16 amino acids. Germline V gene lookup returns CDR1 LGHDT and CDR2 YNNKEL (reference sequence). The V end lost 0 bases, the J end lost 0 bases, and 12 bases lay between the germline ends. The CDR3 DNA reads TGTGCCAGCAGCCAAGAGCAAGCCCCGCTCTCCTACGAGCAGTACTTC. It codes for CASSQEQAPLSYEQYF.

The genes are TRBV11-2 and TRBJ2-7, with 10 bases aligning to TRBD2. In germline, CDR1 is SGHAT, CDR2 FQNNGV. This CDR3 has 14 amino acids. Trimming took 2 bases from V and 2 from J; bases not matched to a gene: 0. Written as DNA, the CDR3 is TGTGCCAGCAGCTTACTAGCGGGAGCCTACGAGCAGTACTTC. Protein product: CASSLLAGAYEQYF.

The rearrangement uses TRBV10-3 and TRBJ1-1, with D tentatively TRBD1 (5 bases). There are 16 residues in the CDR3. CDR1 is ENHRY and CDR2 is SYGVKD in the germline V gene. Trimming shortened V by 0 bases and J by 1 base, and 12 bases separated the two germline ends. This CDR3 is CAISESTGRANTEAFF. CDR3 coding DNA: TGTGCCATCAGTGAGTCAACGGGACGGGCGAACACTGAAGCTTTCTTT.

The chain has TRBV5-6 and TRBJ2-1; 9 bases are shared with TRBD1. CDR1 is SGHDT, CDR2 YYEEEE, per germline. With 4 bases clipped from V and 1 base from J, the junction kept 3 bases outside the gene matches. This CDR3 has 15 amino acids. CDR3 sequence reads: CASSRGTGSYNEQFF. CDR3 nucleotides: TGTGCCAGCAGCCGGGGGACAGGGTCCTACAATGAGCAGTTCTTC.

In the case of this clone: Other DNA sequences in the same sample also yield this CDR3. The chain links TRBV12-3 or TRBV12-4 to TRBJ1-3, with no clear D. Trimming pared 3 bases from V and 4 bases from J, leaving 7 bases between. The CDR3 is 13 amino acids. CDR3 DNA sequence: TGTGCCAGCAGTTTTTATAGCGGAAACACCATATATTTT. This encodes CASSFYSGNTIYF.

The rearrangement joins TRBV5-1 to TRBJ2-7; 7 bases fit TRBD1. Losses at the gene ends were 4 bases for V and 5 bases for J; bases not matched to a gene: 6. The germline CDR1 and CDR2 sequences are SGHRS and YFSETQ. The CDR3 extends over 13 amino acids. CDR3 residues: CASSLGQSNEQYF. The CDR3 DNA sequence: TGCGCCAGCAGCCTGGGACAGTCCAACGAGCAGTACTTC.